This TCR beta chain was captured in a study of CD8 T cells in Susac syndrome. Roughly 0.5 to 1 ug RNA was reverse transcribed with random hexamers. TCRdb processed the immunoSEQ multiplex PCR reads anew with MiXCR; each CDR3 protein has one entry. The sample contains under 200,000 distinct CDR3 sequences, roughly 94% of which appear only once. Trimming left V 5 bases short and J 0 bases short, with 13 bases between. Per germline, CDR1 GTSNPN and CDR2 SVGIG (reference sequence). This CDR3 comprises 14 residues. This chain connects TRBV30 to TRBJ1-2; D not certain. What was sequenced was CD4+ T cells from PBMCs. The TCR comes from a human donor with Susac syndrome. The CDR3 spells CAWLRADSNYGYTF. The CDR3 nucleotides read TGTGCCTGGCTCCGGGCAGATTCTAACTATGGCTACACCTTC.